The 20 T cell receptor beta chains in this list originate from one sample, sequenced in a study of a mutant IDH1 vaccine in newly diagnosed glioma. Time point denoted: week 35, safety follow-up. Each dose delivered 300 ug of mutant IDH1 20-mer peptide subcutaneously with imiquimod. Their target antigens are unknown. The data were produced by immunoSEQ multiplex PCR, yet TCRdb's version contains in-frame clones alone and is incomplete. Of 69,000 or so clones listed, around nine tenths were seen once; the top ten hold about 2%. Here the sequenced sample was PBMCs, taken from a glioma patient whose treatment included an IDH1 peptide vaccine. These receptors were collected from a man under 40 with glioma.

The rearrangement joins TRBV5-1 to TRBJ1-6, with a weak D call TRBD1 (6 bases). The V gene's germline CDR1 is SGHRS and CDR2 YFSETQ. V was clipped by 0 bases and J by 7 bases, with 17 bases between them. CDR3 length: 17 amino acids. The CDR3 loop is CASSLALGGSGNSPLHF. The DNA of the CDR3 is TGCGCCAGCAGCTTGGCCCTCGGGGGCTCAGGCAATTCACCCCTCCACTTT.

This chain's CDR3 is CASSLRGRTETQYF. As DNA, the CDR3 is TGTGCCAGCAGTTTACGGGGTCGAACAGAGACCCAGTACTTC. The gene calls are TRBV6-1 and TRBJ2-5, with D tentatively TRBD2 (5 bases). Trimming took 5 bases from V and 4 from J, leaving 14 bases between them. The length of the CDR3 is 14 residues. CDR1 is MNHNS and CDR2 is SASEGT in the germline V gene.

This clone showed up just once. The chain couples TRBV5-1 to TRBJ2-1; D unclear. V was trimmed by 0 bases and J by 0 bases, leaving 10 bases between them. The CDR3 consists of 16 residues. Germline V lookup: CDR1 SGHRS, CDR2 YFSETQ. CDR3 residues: CASSLAIGSSYNEQFF. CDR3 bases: TGCGCCAGCAGCTTGGCCATAGGAAGCTCCTACAATGAGCAGTTCTTC.

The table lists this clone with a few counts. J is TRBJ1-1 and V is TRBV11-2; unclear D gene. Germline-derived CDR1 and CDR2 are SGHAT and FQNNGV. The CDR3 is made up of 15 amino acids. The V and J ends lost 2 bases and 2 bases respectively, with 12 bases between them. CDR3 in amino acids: CASSLNRLGNTEAFF. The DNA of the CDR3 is TGTGCCAGCAGCTTAAATAGACTGGGTAACACTGAAGCTTTCTTT.

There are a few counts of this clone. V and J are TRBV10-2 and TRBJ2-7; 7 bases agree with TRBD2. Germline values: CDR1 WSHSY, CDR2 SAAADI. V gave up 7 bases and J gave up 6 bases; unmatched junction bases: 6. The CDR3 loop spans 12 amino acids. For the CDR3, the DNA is TGCGCCAGCAACGGGGGGACGGCCGAGCAGTACTTC. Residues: CASNGGTAEQYF.

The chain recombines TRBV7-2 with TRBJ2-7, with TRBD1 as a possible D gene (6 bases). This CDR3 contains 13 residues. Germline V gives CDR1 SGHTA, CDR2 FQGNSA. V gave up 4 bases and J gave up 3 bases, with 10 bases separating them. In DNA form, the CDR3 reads TGTGCCAGCAGCTCGCTACAGGGCTACGAGCAGTACTTC. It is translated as CASSSLQGYEQYF.

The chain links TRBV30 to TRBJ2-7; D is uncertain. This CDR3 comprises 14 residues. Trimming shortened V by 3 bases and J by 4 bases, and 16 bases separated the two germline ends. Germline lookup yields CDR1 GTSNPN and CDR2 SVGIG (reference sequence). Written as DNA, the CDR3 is TGTGCCTGGAGGGGGTACAACAGCGTTTACGAGCAGTACTTC. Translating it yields CAWRGYNSVYEQYF.

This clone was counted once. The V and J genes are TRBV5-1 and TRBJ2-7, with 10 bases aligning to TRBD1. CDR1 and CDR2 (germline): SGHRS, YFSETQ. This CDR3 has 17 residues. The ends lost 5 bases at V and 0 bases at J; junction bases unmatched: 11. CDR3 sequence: CASRTDKDRGYSYEQYF. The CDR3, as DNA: TGCGCCAGCAGGACCGACAAGGACAGGGGGTACTCCTACGAGCAGTACTTC. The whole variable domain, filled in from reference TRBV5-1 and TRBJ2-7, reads KAGVTQTPRYLIKTRGQQVTLSCSPISGHRSVSWYQQTPGQGLQFLFEYFSETQRNKGNFPGRFSGRQFSNSRSEMNVSTLELGDSALYLCASRTDKDRGYSYEQYFGPGTRLTVT.

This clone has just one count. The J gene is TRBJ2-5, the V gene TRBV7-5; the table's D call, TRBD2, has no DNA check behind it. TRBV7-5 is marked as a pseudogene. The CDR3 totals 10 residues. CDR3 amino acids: CVRTPKEQYF. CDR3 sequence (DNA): TGTGTCAGAACCCCGAAGGAGCAGTACTTC.

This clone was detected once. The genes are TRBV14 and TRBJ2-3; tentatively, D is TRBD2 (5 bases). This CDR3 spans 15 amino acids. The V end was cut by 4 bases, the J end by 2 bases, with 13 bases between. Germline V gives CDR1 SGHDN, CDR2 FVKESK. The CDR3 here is CASSLTRSNTDTQYF. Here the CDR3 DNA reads TGTGCCAGCAGCCTTACTAGGTCTAACACAGATACGCAGTATTTT. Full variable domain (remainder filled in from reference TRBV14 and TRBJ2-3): EAGVTQFPSHSVIEKGQTVTLRCDPISGHDNLYWYRRVMGKEIKFLLHFVKESKQDESGMPNNRFLAERTGGTYSTLKVQPAELEDSGVYFCASSLTRSNTDTQYFGPGTRLTVL.

The CDR3 here is CASSPLGGMNTEAFF. The CDR3 DNA follows: TGTGCCAGCAGCCCCCTGGGGGGCATGAACACTGAAGCTTTCTTT. This chain links TRBV7-9 with TRBJ1-1, with TRBD1 as a possible D gene (6 bases). The V gene's germline CDR1 is SEHNR and CDR2 FQNEAQ (reference sequence). CDR3 size: 15 residues. Trimming took 5 bases from V and 0 from J, leaving 13 bases between them.

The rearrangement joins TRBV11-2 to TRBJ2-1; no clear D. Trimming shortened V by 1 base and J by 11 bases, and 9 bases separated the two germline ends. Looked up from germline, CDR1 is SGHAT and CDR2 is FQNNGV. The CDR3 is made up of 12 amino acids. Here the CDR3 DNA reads TGTGCCAGCAGCTTAGGGGCGGACCAGCAGTTCTTC. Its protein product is CASSLGADQQFF.

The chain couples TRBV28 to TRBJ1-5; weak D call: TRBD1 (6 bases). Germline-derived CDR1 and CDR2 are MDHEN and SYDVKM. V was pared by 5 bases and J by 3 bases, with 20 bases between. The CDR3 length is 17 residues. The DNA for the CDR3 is TGTGCCAGCAGTCCCGGGCCAAGGACAGACGACAATCAGCCCCAGCATTTT. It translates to CASSPGPRTDDNQPQHF.

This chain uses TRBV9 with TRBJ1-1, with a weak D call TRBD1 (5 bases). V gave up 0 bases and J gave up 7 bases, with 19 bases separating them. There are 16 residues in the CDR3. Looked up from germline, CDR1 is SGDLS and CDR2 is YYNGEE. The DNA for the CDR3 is TGTGCCAGCAGCGTAGGGGGGGAAGCGATTCTAGGTGAAGCTTTCTTT. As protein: CASSVGGEAILGEAFF.

The CDR3 loop is CASSQDVRDTGELFF. CDR3 DNA: TGTGCCAGCAGCCAAGATGTGCGGGACACCGGGGAGCTGTTTTTT. The chain carries TRBV14 and TRBJ2-2, with D possibly TRBD2 on 5 matching bases. CDR3 length: 15 residues. The germline gives CDR1 SGHDN, CDR2 FVKESK. The V gene lost 0 bases and the J gene lost 3 bases, with 8 bases spanning the gap.

The CDR3 protein is CASSYSGDGYTF. CDR3 DNA: TGTGCCAGCAGTTACTCTGGGGACGGCTACACCTTC. The V gene is TRBV6-5, the J gene TRBJ1-2; a possible D gene is TRBD1 (5 bases). Germline V CDR1 and CDR2: MNHEY, SVGAGI. The CDR3 loop spans 12 amino acids. Between the trimmed V and J ends, which lost 0 bases and 8 bases, there was a span of 7 bases.

The CDR3 region is CASSQGQGLEGYTF. CDR3 DNA sequence: TGCGCCAGCAGCCAGGGCCAGGGTCTGGAGGGCTACACCTTC. The chain has TRBV4-1 and TRBJ1-2; TRBD1 is a possible D gene (5 bases). CDR1 MGHRA and CDR2 YSYEKL come from the germline V gene. This CDR3 has 14 residues. V gave up 3 bases and J gave up 8 bases, with 16 bases separating them.

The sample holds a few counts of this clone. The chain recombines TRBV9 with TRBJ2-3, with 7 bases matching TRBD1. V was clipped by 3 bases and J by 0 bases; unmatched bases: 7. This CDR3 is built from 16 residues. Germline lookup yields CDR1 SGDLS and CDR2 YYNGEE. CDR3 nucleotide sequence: TGTGCCAGCAGCGCCCACAGGGGTCTGAGCACAGATACGCAGTATTTT. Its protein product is CASSAHRGLSTDTQYF.

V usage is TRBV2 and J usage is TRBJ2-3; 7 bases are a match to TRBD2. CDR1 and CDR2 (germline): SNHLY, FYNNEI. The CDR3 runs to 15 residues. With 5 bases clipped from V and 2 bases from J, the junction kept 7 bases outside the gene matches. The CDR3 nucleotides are TGTGCCAGCAGTCCCTGGAGCGGGGCCACAGATACGCAGTATTTT. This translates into CASSPWSGATDTQYF.

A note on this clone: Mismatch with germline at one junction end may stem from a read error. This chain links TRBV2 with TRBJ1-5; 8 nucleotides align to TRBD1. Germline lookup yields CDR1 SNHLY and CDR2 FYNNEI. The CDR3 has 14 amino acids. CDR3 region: CASSEGQGYQPQHF. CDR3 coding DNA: TGTGCCAGCAGCGAAGGACAGGGCTATCAGCCCCAGCATTTT. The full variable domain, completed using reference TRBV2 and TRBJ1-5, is EPEVTQTPSHQVTQMGQEVILRCVPISNHLYFYWYRQILGQKVEFLVSFYNNEISEKSEIFDDQFSVERPDGSNFTLKIRSTKLEDSAMYFCASSEGQGYQPQHFGDGTRLSIL.